One and the same sample provided the 2 T cell receptor beta chains below, sequenced in a study of blood T cell repertoires in COVID-19. Using immunoSEQ multiplex PCR, the repertoire was profiled, and TCRdb retains in-frame clones only, with some absent. The sample lists approximately 350,000 clones, 91% seen once, with approximately 3.5% in the top ten. Sequencing input: peripheral blood. Receptor source: a woman aged 18-29 years who had recovered from COVID-19.

This chain links TRBV5-1 with TRBJ2-1, with D perhaps matching TRBD1 (5 bases). V was cut by 0 bases and J by 4 bases, with 8 bases left in between. Germline-derived CDR1 and CDR2 are SGHRS and YFSETQ. This CDR3 has 14 residues. CDR3 in DNA: TGCGCCAGCAGCTTGGAGGGGCCATACAATGAGCAGTTCTTC. Its protein product is CASSLEGPYNEQFF.

The table lists this clone with a few counts. V and J are TRBV7-9 and TRBJ2-3; 7 nucleotides match TRBD2. The ends lost 6 bases at V and 0 bases at J; junction bases unmatched: 6. CDR1 SEHNR and CDR2 FQNEAQ come from the germline V gene (reference sequence). This CDR3 is 15 amino acids long. In DNA form, the CDR3 reads TGTGCCAGCAGGCGGGAGACGTCTAGCACAGATACGCAGTATTTT. It translates to CASRRETSSTDTQYF.